A selection of T cell receptor beta chains follows, all from one sample in a study of type 1 and type 2 diabetes patients. A single record per CDR3 protein comes from TCRdb applying MiXCR to the multiplex PCR reads. The sample includes about 270,000 distinct CDR3 sequences, roughly 50% seen only once; the top ten take about 13%. The sequenced sample was peripheral blood mononuclear cells (PBMCs). Source of these receptors: a man aged 18 to 29 with type 2 diabetes. Each CDR3 is given with its conserved first and last residue. A D gene is named only where the DNA matches it firmly. The listing skips clone size in some rows; elsewhere it reads once, few, many or a size class.

D gene: TRBD1; clone size: -; J gene: TRBJ2-7; V gene: TRBV27; CDR3 protein: CASRRKGQNLNEQYF; CDR3 DNA: TGTGCCAGCAGGCGAAAGGGACAGAACCTCAACGAGCAGTACTTC
D gene: -; clone size: -; J gene: TRBJ2-1; V gene: TRBV6-6; CDR3 protein: CAISEGALGGGEQFF; CDR3 DNA: TGTGCCATCAGTGAGGGCGCGCTAGGAGGTGGTGAGCAGTTCTTC
D gene: -; clone size: -; J gene: TRBJ2-1; V gene: TRBV20-1; CDR3 protein: CSARQPSYNEQFF; CDR3 DNA: TGCAGTGCTAGACAACCGTCCTACAATGAGCAGTTCTTC
D gene: TRBD1; clone size: -; J gene: TRBJ1-3; V gene: TRBV7-2; CDR3 protein: CASSAPTGSGNTIYF; CDR3 DNA: TGTGCCAGCAGCGCCCCGACAGGGTCCGGAAACACCATATATTTT
D gene: -; clone size: few; J gene: TRBJ2-7; V gene: TRBV20-1; CDR3 protein: CSAIRDYEQYF; CDR3 DNA: TGCAGTGCTATTAGGGACTACGAGCAGTACTTC
D gene: -; clone size: -; J gene: TRBJ2-3; V gene: TRBV2; CDR3 protein: CASSVSHREDTQYF; CDR3 DNA: TGTGCCAGCAGTGTCAGTCACAGGGAAGATACGCAGTATTTT
D gene: -; clone size: -; J gene: TRBJ2-1; V gene: TRBV2; CDR3 protein: CASRGLTYDEQFF; CDR3 DNA: TGTGCCAGCAGAGGGCTTACATATGATGAGCAGTTCTTC
D gene: -; clone size: few; J gene: TRBJ1-2; V gene: TRBV14; CDR3 protein: CASSTAQNYYGYTF; CDR3 DNA: TGTGCCAGCAGCACTGCACAGAACTACTATGGCTACACCTTC
D gene: -; clone size: few; J gene: TRBJ2-5; V gene: TRBV9; CDR3 protein: CASSVSETQYF; CDR3 DNA: TGTGCCAGCAGCGTATCAGAGACCCAGTACTTC
D gene: -; clone size: -; J gene: TRBJ1-2; V gene: TRBV20-1; CDR3 protein: CSARDRAGVYGYTF; CDR3 DNA: TGCAGTGCTAGAGATCGGGCGGGAGTCTATGGCTACACCTTC
D gene: -; clone size: few; J gene: TRBJ2-5; V gene: TRBV27; CDR3 protein: CASSSLLDDQETQYF; CDR3 DNA: TGTGCCAGCAGTTCCCTCCTAGACGACCAAGAGACCCAGTACTTC
D gene: -; clone size: -; J gene: TRBJ2-5; V gene: TRBV6-6; CDR3 protein: CASGSGFQGETQYF; CDR3 DNA: TGTGCCAGCGGCTCAGGGTTCCAAGGAGAGACCCAGTACTTC
D gene: -; clone size: -; J gene: TRBJ1-4; V gene: TRBV25-1; CDR3 protein: CASSFSLDDEKLFF; CDR3 DNA: TGTGCCAGCAGTTTTAGTCTGGATGATGAAAAACTGTTTTTT
D gene: -; clone size: many; J gene: TRBJ1-6; V gene: TRBV7-8; CDR3 protein: CASSLEAGRVSSYNSPLHF; CDR3 DNA: TGTGCCAGCAGCTTAGAGGCAGGGCGGGTTTCGTCCTATAATTCACCCCTCCACTTT
D gene: TRBD1; clone size: -; J gene: TRBJ2-3; V gene: TRBV24-1; CDR3 protein: CATGYTGGYTDTQYF; CDR3 DNA: TGTGCCACCGGTTATACAGGGGGCTACACAGATACGCAGTATTTT
D gene: TRBD1; clone size: -; J gene: TRBJ1-2; V gene: TRBV7-3; CDR3 protein: CASSDRAGGMGGYTF; CDR3 DNA: TGTGCCAGCAGTGACAGGGCAGGCGGGATGGGAGGCTACACCTTC
D gene: TRBD1; clone size: few; J gene: TRBJ2-2; V gene: TRBV9; CDR3 protein: CASSVAGTGNTGELFF; CDR3 DNA: TGTGCCAGCAGCGTAGCCGGGACAGGGAACACCGGGGAGCTGTTTTTT
D gene: -; clone size: -; J gene: TRBJ1-5; V gene: TRBV15; CDR3 protein: CATSNGASQPQHF; CDR3 DNA: TGTGCCACCAGCAACGGGGCGAGTCAGCCCCAGCATTTT
D gene: TRBD1; clone size: once; J gene: TRBJ1-6; V gene: TRBV6-6; CDR3 protein: CASSRDRKNSPLHF; CDR3 DNA: TGTGCCAGCAGCCGGGACAGGAAGAATTCACCCCTCCACTTT
D gene: TRBD1; clone size: -; J gene: TRBJ1-6; V gene: TRBV4-2; CDR3 protein: CASSQGTGPYVVYNSPLHF; CDR3 DNA: TGTGCCAGCAGCCAAGGGACAGGTCCTTATGTAGTCTATAATTCACCCCTCCACTTT
D gene: -; clone size: few; J gene: TRBJ2-3; V gene: TRBV12-3/TRBV12-4; CDR3 protein: CASSPRHSAQYF; CDR3 DNA: TGTGCCAGCAGTCCGAGGCATTCGGCCCAGTATTTT
D gene: TRBD2; clone size: -; J gene: TRBJ2-3; V gene: TRBV7-9; CDR3 protein: CASTLAGGSPDTQYF; CDR3 DNA: TGTGCCAGCACCCTCGCGGGCGGGAGTCCAGATACGCAGTATTTT
D gene: TRBD1; clone size: -; J gene: TRBJ2-3; V gene: TRBV7-2; CDR3 protein: CASSNRDRSTDTQYF; CDR3 DNA: TGTGCCAGCAGCAACCGGGACAGAAGCACAGATACGCAGTATTTT
D gene: -; clone size: -; J gene: TRBJ2-7; V gene: TRBV2; CDR3 protein: CAGILTGHSYEQYF; CDR3 DNA: TGTGCCGGAATTTTAACGGGGCACTCCTACGAGCAGTACTTC
D gene: -; clone size: -; J gene: TRBJ1-1; V gene: TRBV20-1; CDR3 protein: CSATGGAWDTEAFF; CDR3 DNA: TGCAGTGCCACGGGCGGGGCATGGGACACTGAAGCTTTCTTT
D gene: -; clone size: once; J gene: TRBJ1-1; V gene: TRBV24-1; CDR3 protein: CATSDDRGTEAFF; CDR3 DNA: TGTGCCACCAGTGATGATCGAGGGACTGAAGCTTTCTTT
D gene: -; clone size: -; J gene: TRBJ1-1; V gene: TRBV2; CDR3 protein: CASSGRGVIVEAFF; CDR3 DNA: TGTGCCAGCAGTGGGCGAGGGGTGATTGTTGAAGCTTTCTTT
D gene: -; clone size: -; J gene: TRBJ2-2; V gene: TRBV24-1; CDR3 protein: CATSEDGRDTGELFF; CDR3 DNA: TGTGCCACCAGTGAGGACGGGAGAGACACCGGGGAGCTGTTTTTT
D gene: TRBD2; clone size: -; J gene: TRBJ2-2; V gene: TRBV19; CDR3 protein: CASKTSGITGELFF; CDR3 DNA: TGTGCCAGTAAGACTAGCGGGATCACCGGGGAGCTGTTTTTT
D gene: -; clone size: -; J gene: TRBJ1-6; V gene: TRBV9; CDR3 protein: CASSSPTGYNSPLHF; CDR3 DNA: TGTGCCAGCAGCTCCCCGACAGGCTATAATTCACCCCTCCACTTT
D gene: -; clone size: -; J gene: TRBJ2-7; V gene: TRBV7-2; CDR3 protein: CASSLAGVGEQYF; CDR3 DNA: TGTGCCAGCAGCTTAGCGGGGGTGGGCGAGCAGTACTTC
D gene: -; clone size: -; J gene: TRBJ2-7; V gene: TRBV7-2; CDR3 protein: CASTGAGGYEQYF; CDR3 DNA: TGTGCCAGCACGGGTGCTGGTGGCTACGAGCAGTACTTC
D gene: -; clone size: -; J gene: TRBJ1-4; V gene: TRBV7-6; CDR3 protein: CASSRNRNEKLFF; CDR3 DNA: TGTGCCAGCAGTCGTAACCGGAATGAAAAACTGTTTTTT
D gene: TRBD1; clone size: -; J gene: TRBJ2-7; V gene: TRBV12-3/TRBV12-4; CDR3 protein: CASSPGQGHQYF; CDR3 DNA: TGTGCCAGCAGTCCCGGACAGGGGCATCAGTACTTC
D gene: TRBD1; clone size: -; J gene: TRBJ2-2; V gene: TRBV24-1; CDR3 protein: CATQGQENTGELFF; CDR3 DNA: TGTGCCACCCAAGGACAGGAGAACACCGGGGAGCTGTTTTTT
D gene: -; clone size: -; J gene: TRBJ2-7; V gene: TRBV27; CDR3 protein: CASKSVRDGLLGEQYF; CDR3 DNA: TGTGCCAGCAAAAGTGTCCGGGACGGCCTTTTAGGCGAGCAGTACTTC
D gene: -; clone size: -; J gene: TRBJ2-5; V gene: TRBV5-1; CDR3 protein: CASSSERPGTQYF; CDR3 DNA: TGCGCCAGCAGCTCCGAGCGTCCGGGGACCCAGTACTTC
D gene: TRBD2; clone size: -; J gene: TRBJ2-5; V gene: TRBV6-1; CDR3 protein: CASRPGTSGGAETQYF; CDR3 DNA: TGTGCCAGCAGACCCGGGACTAGCGGGGGGGCGGAGACCCAGTACTTC
D gene: TRBD1; clone size: many; J gene: TRBJ2-7; V gene: TRBV15; CDR3 protein: CATSGDRDRVAYEQYF; CDR3 DNA: TGTGCCACCAGCGGAGACCGGGACAGGGTAGCCTACGAGCAGTACTTC
D gene: TRBD2; clone size: -; J gene: TRBJ2-7; V gene: TRBV20-1; CDR3 protein: CSANSGTSGYEQYF; CDR3 DNA: TGCAGTGCTAACTCCGGGACTAGCGGCTACGAGCAGTACTTC
D gene: TRBD2; clone size: -; J gene: TRBJ2-5; V gene: TRBV2; CDR3 protein: CASSQLTSGGAAQYF; CDR3 DNA: TGTGCCAGCAGCCAACTGACTAGCGGGGGGGCGGCCCAGTACTTC
D gene: -; clone size: once; J gene: TRBJ2-3; V gene: TRBV5-1; CDR3 protein: CASSDMDSGADTQYF; CDR3 DNA: TGCGCCAGCAGTGACATGGACAGTGGGGCAGATACGCAGTATTTT
D gene: -; clone size: -; J gene: TRBJ1-2; V gene: TRBV30; CDR3 protein: CAWSGGPRDGYTF; CDR3 DNA: TGTGCCTGGAGTGGGGGTCCGAGGGATGGCTACACCTTC
D gene: TRBD2; clone size: -; J gene: TRBJ2-1; V gene: TRBV7-2; CDR3 protein: CASSLDGRDEQFF; CDR3 DNA: TGTGCCAGCAGCTTAGACGGGAGGGATGAGCAGTTCTTC
D gene: TRBD2; clone size: -; J gene: TRBJ2-5; V gene: TRBV2; CDR3 protein: CASSFGGVLETQYF; CDR3 DNA: TGTGCCAGCAGTTTCGGGGGGGTTCTCGAGACCCAGTACTTC
D gene: -; clone size: -; J gene: TRBJ2-5; V gene: TRBV20-1; CDR3 protein: CSAQVQQETQYF; CDR3 DNA: TGCAGTGCCCAGGTACAGCAAGAGACCCAGTACTTC
D gene: TRBD1; clone size: -; J gene: TRBJ2-7; V gene: TRBV7-2; CDR3 protein: CASSLAGTGTIEQYF; CDR3 DNA: TGTGCCAGCAGCTTAGCTGGGACAGGTACGATCGAGCAGTACTTC
D gene: -; clone size: -; J gene: TRBJ1-5; V gene: TRBV19; CDR3 protein: CASTQYSNQPQHF; CDR3 DNA: TGTGCCAGTACCCAGTATAGCAATCAGCCCCAGCATTTT
D gene: -; clone size: -; J gene: TRBJ2-7; V gene: TRBV12-3/TRBV12-4; CDR3 protein: CASSYSQDSYTYEQYF; CDR3 DNA: TGTGCCAGCAGTTACTCACAGGACAGTTATACCTACGAGCAGTACTTC
D gene: -; clone size: -; J gene: TRBJ2-6; V gene: TRBV30; CDR3 protein: CARIAWANVLTF; CDR3 DNA: TGTGCCCGAATAGCTTGGGCCAACGTCCTGACTTTC
D gene: -; clone size: -; J gene: TRBJ2-2; V gene: TRBV7-9; CDR3 protein: CASSPSGELFF; CDR3 DNA: TGTGCCAGCAGCCCAAGCGGGGAGCTGTTTTTT
D gene: -; clone size: once; J gene: TRBJ2-3; V gene: TRBV27; CDR3 protein: CASSESLVIGSDTQYF; CDR3 DNA: TGTGCCAGCAGTGAATCCCTAGTGATCGGTTCGGATACGCAGTATTTT
D gene: -; clone size: -; J gene: TRBJ2-2; V gene: TRBV28; CDR3 protein: CASSSTGAGTGELFF; CDR3 DNA: TGTGCCAGCAGTTCCACTGGGGCAGGGACCGGGGAGCTGTTTTTT
D gene: -; clone size: few; J gene: TRBJ2-1; V gene: TRBV30; CDR3 protein: CAWLRGRGLNEQFF; CDR3 DNA: TGTGCCTGGCTCAGGGGGAGGGGTTTAAATGAGCAGTTCTTC